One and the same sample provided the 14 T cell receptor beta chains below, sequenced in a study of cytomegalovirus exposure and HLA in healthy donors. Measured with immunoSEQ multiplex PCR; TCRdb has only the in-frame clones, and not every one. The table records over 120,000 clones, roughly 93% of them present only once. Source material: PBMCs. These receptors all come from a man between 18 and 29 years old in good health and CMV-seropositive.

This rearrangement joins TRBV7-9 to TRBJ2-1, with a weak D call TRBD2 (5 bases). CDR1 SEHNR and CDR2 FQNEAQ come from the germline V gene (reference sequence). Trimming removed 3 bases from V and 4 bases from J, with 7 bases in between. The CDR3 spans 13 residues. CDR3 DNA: TGTGCCAGCAGCTTCCCGGGGTACAATGAGCAGTTCTTC. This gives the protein CASSFPGYNEQFF.

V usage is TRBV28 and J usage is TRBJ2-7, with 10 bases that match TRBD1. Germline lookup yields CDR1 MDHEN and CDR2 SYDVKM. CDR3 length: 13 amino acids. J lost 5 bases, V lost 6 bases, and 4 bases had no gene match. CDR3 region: CASSWDRGDEQYF. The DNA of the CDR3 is TGTGCCAGCAGCTGGGACAGGGGCGACGAGCAGTACTTC.

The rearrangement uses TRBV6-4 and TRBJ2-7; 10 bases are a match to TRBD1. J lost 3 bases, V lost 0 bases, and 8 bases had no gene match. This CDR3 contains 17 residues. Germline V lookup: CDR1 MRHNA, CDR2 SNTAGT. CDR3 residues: CASSDSISGQGFYEQYF. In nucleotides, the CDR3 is TGTGCCAGCAGTGACTCGATTTCGGGACAGGGGTTCTACGAGCAGTACTTC.

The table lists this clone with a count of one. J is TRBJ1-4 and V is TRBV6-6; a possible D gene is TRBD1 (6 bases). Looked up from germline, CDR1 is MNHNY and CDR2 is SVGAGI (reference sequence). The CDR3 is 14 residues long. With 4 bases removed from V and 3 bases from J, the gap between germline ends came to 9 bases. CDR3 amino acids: CASSLDSPNEKLFF. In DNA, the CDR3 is TGTGCCAGCAGTTTGGACAGTCCTAATGAAAAACTGTTTTTT.

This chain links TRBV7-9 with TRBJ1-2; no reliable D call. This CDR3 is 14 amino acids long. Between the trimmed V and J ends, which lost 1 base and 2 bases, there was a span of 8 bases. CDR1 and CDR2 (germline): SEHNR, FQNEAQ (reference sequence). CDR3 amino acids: CASSLVFGNYGYTF. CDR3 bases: TGTGCCAGCAGCTTAGTGTTCGGGAACTATGGCTACACCTTC. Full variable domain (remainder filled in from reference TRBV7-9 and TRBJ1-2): DTGVSQNPRHKITKRGQNVTFRCDPISEHNRLYWYRQTLGQGPEFLTYFQNEAQLEKSRLLSDRFSAERPKGSFSTLEIQRTEQGDSAMYLCASSLVFGNYGYTFGSGTRLTVV.

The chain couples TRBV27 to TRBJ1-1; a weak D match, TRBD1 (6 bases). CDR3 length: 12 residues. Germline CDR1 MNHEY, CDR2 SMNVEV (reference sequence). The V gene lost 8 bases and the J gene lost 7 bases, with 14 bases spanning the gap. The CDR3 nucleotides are TGTGCCAGCGGATACAGGGAGATTGAAGCTTTCTTT. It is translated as CASGYREIEAFF.

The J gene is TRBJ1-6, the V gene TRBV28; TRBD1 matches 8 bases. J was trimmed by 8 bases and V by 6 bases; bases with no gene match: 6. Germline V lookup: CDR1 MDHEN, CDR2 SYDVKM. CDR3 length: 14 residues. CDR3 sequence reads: CASRGTGWDSPLHF. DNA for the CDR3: TGTGCCAGCAGGGGGACAGGTTGGGATTCACCCCTCCACTTT.

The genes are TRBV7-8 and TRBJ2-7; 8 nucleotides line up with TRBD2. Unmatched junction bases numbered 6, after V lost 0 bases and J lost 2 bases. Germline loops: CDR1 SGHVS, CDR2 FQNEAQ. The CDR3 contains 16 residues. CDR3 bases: TGTGCCAGCAGCTTAGCGCGACTAGCGAGAACCTACGAGCAGTACTTC. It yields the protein CASSLARLARTYEQYF.

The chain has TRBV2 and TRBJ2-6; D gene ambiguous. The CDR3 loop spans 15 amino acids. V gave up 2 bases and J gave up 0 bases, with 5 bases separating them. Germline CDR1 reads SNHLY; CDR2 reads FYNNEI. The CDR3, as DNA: TGTGCCAGCAGTGAATCCAGCTCTGGGGCCAACGTCCTGACTTTC. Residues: CASSESSSGANVLTF.

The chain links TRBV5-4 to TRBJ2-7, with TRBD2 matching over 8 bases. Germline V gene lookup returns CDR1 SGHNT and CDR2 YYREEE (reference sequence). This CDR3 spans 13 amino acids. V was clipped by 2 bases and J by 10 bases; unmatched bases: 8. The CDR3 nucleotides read TGTGCCAGCAGCTTTCTCCCGGGAGGGGACCAGTACTTC. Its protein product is CASSFLPGGDQYF.

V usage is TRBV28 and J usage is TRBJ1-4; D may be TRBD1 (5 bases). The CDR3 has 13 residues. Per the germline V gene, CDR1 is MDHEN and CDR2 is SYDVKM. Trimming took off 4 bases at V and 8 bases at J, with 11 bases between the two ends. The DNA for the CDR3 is TGTGCCAGCAGTTCAGGGTGGAAGGAAAAACTGTTTTTT. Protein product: CASSSGWKEKLFF.

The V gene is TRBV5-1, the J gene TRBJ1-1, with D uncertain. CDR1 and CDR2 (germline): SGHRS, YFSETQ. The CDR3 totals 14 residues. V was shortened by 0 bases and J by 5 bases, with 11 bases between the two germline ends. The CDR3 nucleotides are TGCGCCAGCAGCTTGGGGGCGGGAAGAACTGAAGCTTTCTTT. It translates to CASSLGAGRTEAFF.

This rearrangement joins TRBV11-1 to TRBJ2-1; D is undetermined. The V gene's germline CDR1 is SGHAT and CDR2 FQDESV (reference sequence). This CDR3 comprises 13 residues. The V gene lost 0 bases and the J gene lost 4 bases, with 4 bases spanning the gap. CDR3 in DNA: TGTGCCAGCAGCTTAGCGCTATACAATGAGCAGTTCTTC. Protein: CASSLALYNEQFF.

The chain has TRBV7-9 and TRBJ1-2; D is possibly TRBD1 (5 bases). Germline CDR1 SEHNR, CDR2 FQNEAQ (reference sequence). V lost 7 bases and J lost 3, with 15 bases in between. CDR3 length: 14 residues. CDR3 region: CASTLSGVDYGYTF. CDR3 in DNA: TGTGCCAGCACCCTGTCGGGGGTGGACTATGGCTACACCTTC.